The T cell receptor beta chain described here comes from a study of T cell responses to AZD1222 COVID-19 vaccine. Recipients boosted at about 4 weeks or about 12 weeks are pooled. TCRdb's table, derived via immunoSEQ multiplex PCR, lists solely in-frame clones and lacks some. The sample lists 100,000 to 150,000 clones; 91% were seen once. Between the trimmed V and J ends, which lost 0 bases and 5 bases, there was a span of 11 bases. The CDR3 is 15 residues long. Germline loops: CDR1 KGHSH, CDR2 LQKENI. Study-level points and caveats: Donors, mostly white British, included more females; clonal diversity was possibly underestimated. Baseline antibody screening turned up just a handful of seropositive AZD1222 recipients. The study found Spike-specific TCR breadth and depth rose after two AZD1222 doses.

In the case of this clone: Its antigen is not known.

This TCR came from an adult who received the AZD1222 COVID-19 vaccine. The sequencing here drew on peripheral blood, taken 28 days after the second AZD1222 dose. This rearrangement joins TRBV18 to TRBJ2-1; weak D call: TRBD1 (5 bases). The CDR3 here is CASSPPGQGNNEQFF. The CDR3 DNA sequence: TGTGCCAGCTCACCACCAGGGCAGGGAAACAATGAGCAGTTCTTC.